These 14 T cell receptor beta chains were sequenced from one sample in a study of T cell repertoires in cytomegalovirus infection. TCRdb ran MiXCR on the reads and lists one entry per CDR3 protein. The sample has roughly 230,000 distinct CDR3 sequences, about 15% seen once. Material: CD8+ T cells from PBMCs. These receptor sequences come from a human donor in good health (CMV status not recorded). Some clones in this sample may be carry-over from other donors' samples.

This clonotype was detected ten times or more. The chain links TRBV2 to TRBJ1-1; D gene uncertain. Germline V gene sequence: CDR1 SNHLY, CDR2 FYNNEI. The CDR3 runs 12 residues. The ends were cut back, 3 bases at V and 4 bases at J, with 6 bases in the middle. CDR3 residues: CASSEAFTEAFF. The DNA of the CDR3 is TGTGCCAGCAGTGAGGCTTTCACTGAAGCTTTCTTT.

This clonotype was recorded once. This rearrangement joins TRBV6-5 to TRBJ2-1; 9 nucleotides match TRBD2. The CDR3 covers 15 residues. Germline CDR1 reads MNHEY; CDR2 reads SVGAGI. V shed 1 base, J shed 8 bases, and the junction held 6 bases outside the gene matches. CDR3: CASSYLGSGGDEQFF. The CDR3, as DNA: TGTGCCAGCAGTTACTTAGGTAGCGGGGGTGATGAGCAGTTCTTC.

The CDR3 DNA follows: TGTGCCAGCAGCTTAACCCAGGGTCCGAACTACGAGCAGTACTTC. Translated: CASSLTQGPNYEQYF. The rearrangement links TRBV7-9 to TRBJ2-7; D may be TRBD1 (5 bases). CDR1 SEHNR and CDR2 FQNEAQ come from the germline V gene (reference sequence). The CDR3 totals 15 residues. Trimming shortened V by 2 bases and J by 3 bases, and 14 bases separated the two germline ends.

The V call is TRBV12-3 or TRBV12-4, the J call TRBJ1-2; 9 positions match TRBD1. With V trimmed by 6 bases and J by 4 bases, 9 bases remained unmatched. This CDR3 has 15 amino acids. In DNA form, the CDR3 reads TGTGCCAGCAGCGTTTCGGACAGGGGACGCTATGGCTACACCTTC. Amino acids: CASSVSDRGRYGYTF.

V usage is TRBV6-2 or TRBV6-3 and J usage is TRBJ1-1; D is unclear. The CDR3 is made up of 11 amino acids. V lost 7 bases and J 5 bases, leaving 8 bases between the germline ends. CDR1 and CDR2 (germline): MNHEY, SVGEGT. CDR3 in DNA: TGTGCCAGCACCCCGGGTACTGAAGCTTTCTTT. This sequence encodes CASTPGTEAFF.

This clonotype was seen a handful of times. V is TRBV11-2 and J is TRBJ1-6, with D uncertain. The CDR3 sequence is 16 residues long. Germline V gives CDR1 SGHAT, CDR2 FQNNGV. V was trimmed by 1 base and J by 2 bases, leaving 9 bases between them. The CDR3 nucleotides read TGTGCCAGCAGCTTAGTACCGGGAACCTATAATTCACCCCTCCACTTT. Protein: CASSLVPGTYNSPLHF.

This clonotype was counted a few times. The chain recombines TRBV2 with TRBJ2-1, with no clear D. Trimming took 7 bases from V and 5 from J, leaving 9 bases between them. The CDR3 runs to 12 residues. The germline V gene encodes CDR1 SNHLY and CDR2 FYNNEI. The CDR3 region is CASTWANNEQFF. DNA of the CDR3: TGTGCCAGCACCTGGGCCAACAATGAGCAGTTCTTC. Based on the CDR3 plus reference TRBV2 and TRBJ2-1, the full variable domain is EPEVTQTPSHQVTQMGQEVILRCVPISNHLYFYWYRQILGQKVEFLVSFYNNEISEKSEIFDDQFSVERPDGSNFTLKIRSTKLEDSAMYFCASTWANNEQFFGPGTRLTVL.

This clonotype was detected a few times. The chain employs TRBV2 and TRBJ2-7, with 7 bases fitting TRBD2. The CDR3 runs to 12 residues. Germline CDR1 SNHLY, CDR2 FYNNEI. Germline trimming cut 8 bases from V and 5 bases from J; bases unmatched to any gene: 6. The CDR3 DNA reads TGTGCCAGCCGACGCGGGGGAGACGAGCAGTACTTC. It translates to CASRRGGDEQYF.

The gene calls are TRBV28 and TRBJ2-7; TRBD1 matches 9 bases. The CDR3 totals 17 residues. Looked up from germline, CDR1 is MDHEN and CDR2 is SYDVKM. V was clipped by 4 bases and J by 3 bases; unmatched bases: 13. As DNA, the CDR3 is TGTGCCAGCAGTTCGCCGAGCTCACAGGGGGCCTACTACGAGCAGTACTTC. It is translated as CASSSPSSQGAYYEQYF.

This clonotype was detected many times. The chain has TRBV7-9 and TRBJ2-7; a possible D gene is TRBD1 (5 bases). V was shortened by 5 bases and J by 2 bases, with 13 bases between the two germline ends. CDR1 SEHNR and CDR2 FQNEAQ come from the germline V gene (reference sequence). This CDR3 region has 14 residues. The CDR3 region is CASSRRTTTYEQYF. Written as DNA, the CDR3 is TGTGCCAGCAGCAGGCGGACAACCACCTACGAGCAGTACTTC.

In this sample, this clonotype turned up many times. V usage is TRBV12-3 or TRBV12-4 and J usage is TRBJ2-1; possibly TRBD1 or TRBD2 for D (5 bases each). CDR3 size: 15 residues. V lost 0 bases to trimming and J lost 4 bases, with 10 bases between them. The CDR3 coding sequence is TGTGCCAGCAGTTTAGCCGGGGCAGGGTACAATGAGCAGTTCTTC. Translated, it gives CASSLAGAGYNEQFF.

This clonotype was seen only a few times. The CDR3 nucleotides read TGTGCCAGCGGGGGCGGGGAGTGGGGCTACAATGAGCAGTTCTTC. Its protein is CASGGGEWGYNEQFF. The chain is built from TRBV6-2 or TRBV6-3 and TRBJ2-1, with D perhaps matching TRBD1 or TRBD2 (6 bases each). V dropped 8 bases and J dropped 3 bases, with 17 bases sitting between them. Germline-derived CDR1 and CDR2 are MNHEY and SVGEGT. The CDR3 extends over 15 amino acids.

This clonotype was seen only a few times. The chain joins TRBV6-1 to TRBJ2-7, with D possibly being TRBD1 or TRBD2 (7 bases each). Deletions cut 2 bases from V and 2 bases from J, with 13 bases between. The germline V gene encodes CDR1 MNHNS and CDR2 SASEGT. CDR3 length equals 15 residues. The CDR3 protein is CASSELGGTAYEQYF. The CDR3 bases are TGTGCCAGCAGTGAACTGGGGGGGACAGCCTACGAGCAGTACTTC.

V is TRBV29-1 and J is TRBJ2-2, with D unclear. V shed 3 bases and J shed 0 bases, with 8 bases lying between them. Germline CDR1 SQVTM, CDR2 ANQGSEA. There are 14 residues in the CDR3. CDR3 residues: CSVDFGPNTGELFF. CDR3 coding DNA: TGCAGCGTTGACTTTGGCCCGAACACCGGGGAGCTGTTTTTT.